These 10 T cell receptor beta chains share one sample of origin, sequenced in a study of blood T cells in healthy people across ages. Sample-barcoded 5' priming and a J-beta primer mix drove a second PCR of about 6 to 12 cycles. TCRdb re-analysed the 5' RACE reads in MiXCR, keeping a single row per CDR3 protein. The data show 600,000 to 1,000,000 distinct CDR3 sequences, more than 20% seen once. The sample also formed part of further work on T cells of mothers and their children.

The sample comprised blood. These receptors all come from a boy younger than 18 in good health.

V and J are TRBV6-5 and TRBJ1-2, with a possible D match to TRBD1 (6 bases). CDR1 and CDR2 (germline): MNHEY, SVGAGI. CDR3 size: 13 residues. With 6 bases removed from V and 7 bases from J, the gap between germline ends came to 15 bases. For the CDR3, the DNA is TGTGCCAGCAGACAACAGGGTCTTCGTGGCTACACCTTC. Translated: CASRQQGLRGYTF.

The sample holds one count of this clonotype. The chain carries TRBV9 and TRBJ2-5; D might be TRBD1 (5 bases). The V gene's germline CDR1 is SGDLS and CDR2 YYNGEE. Trimming took off 0 bases at V and 2 bases at J, with 11 bases between the two ends. The CDR3 length is 15 residues. The CDR3 DNA reads as TGTGCCAGCAGCGTAGGCGGAAGGGGACAAGAGACCCAGTACTTC. It codes for CASSVGGRGQETQYF.

This clonotype showed up just a few times. The chain is built from TRBV20-1 and TRBJ2-7, with TRBD2 identical over 11 bases. The CDR3 contains 15 residues. The trim removed 6 bases at V and 2 bases at J, leaving 9 bases unmatched. In germline, CDR1 is DFQATT, CDR2 SNEGSKA (reference sequence). In DNA, the CDR3 is TGCAGTGCCCATGGAATAGCGGGAGGGCCCTACGAGCAGTACTTC. Encoded protein: CSAHGIAGGPYEQYF.

There are a few counts of this clonotype. CDR3 bases: TGTGCCAGCAGTTTCCAGGGCCCTCCGCAGGCCTACGAGCAGTACTTC. Its protein is CASSFQGPPQAYEQYF. J is TRBJ2-7 and V is TRBV28; the D gene is possibly TRBD1 (5 bases). Germline CDR1 and CDR2: MDHEN and SYDVKM. There are 16 residues in the CDR3. Trimming left V 3 bases short and J 2 bases short, with 17 bases between.

The chain joins TRBV10-3 to TRBJ1-2; D remains unclear. With 2 bases removed from V and 2 bases from J, the gap between germline ends came to 12 bases. The CDR3 sequence is 15 residues long. In germline, CDR1 is ENHRY, CDR2 SYGVKD. The CDR3 nucleotides read TGTGCCATCAGTGAGGGTCCGCCTTTGAACTATGGCTACACCTTC. Protein sequence: CAISEGPPLNYGYTF.

V gene TRBV4-1 combines with J gene TRBJ2-7; D may be TRBD1 or TRBD2 (5 bases each). Germline lookup yields CDR1 MGHRA and CDR2 YSYEKL. Trimming removed 5 bases from V and 7 bases from J, with 15 bases in between. This CDR3 has 13 amino acids. The CDR3 DNA reads TGCGCCAGCAGCGTGGGACGAGATTGGGAGCAGTACTTC. Translating gives CASSVGRDWEQYF.

CDR3 DNA sequence: TGTGCCAGCAGCTTAACAGGGACAGGACACAATGAGCAGTTCTTC. It specifies CASSLTGTGHNEQFF. V and J are TRBV7-8 and TRBJ2-1; TRBD1 matches 8 bases. Unmatched junction bases numbered 5, after V lost 2 bases and J lost 5 bases. From germline, CDR1 is SGHVS and CDR2 FQNEAQ. The CDR3 sequence is 15 residues long.

V usage is TRBV3-1 and J usage is TRBJ2-5, with TRBD2 matching 9 bases. Trimming removed 0 bases from V and 5 bases from J; junction bases left unmatched: 7. The CDR3 totals 16 residues. Germline CDR1 and CDR2: LGHDT and YNNKEL (reference sequence). The CDR3 DNA reads as TGTGCCAGCAGCCAAGATCTAGCGGGAAGGTCGGAGACCCAGTACTTC. Its translation: CASSQDLAGRSETQYF.

This chain links TRBV28 with TRBJ1-2; maybe TRBD1 (6 bases). The germline CDR1 and CDR2 sequences are MDHEN and SYDVKM. This CDR3 comprises 12 residues. The V and J ends lost 4 bases and 8 bases respectively, with 11 bases between them. The CDR3 here is CASSWRGSGYTF. The CDR3 DNA follows: TGTGCCAGCAGTTGGAGGGGGAGCGGCTACACCTTC.

V and J are TRBV29-1 and TRBJ2-1; a possible D gene is TRBD2 (6 bases). Germline V gives CDR1 SQVTM, CDR2 ANQGSEA. CDR3 size: 13 residues. Deletions cut 2 bases from V and 8 bases from J, with 13 bases between. The CDR3 sequence: CSVESGVVDEQFF. The CDR3 bases are TGCAGCGTTGAATCGGGGGTGGTCGATGAGCAGTTCTTC.